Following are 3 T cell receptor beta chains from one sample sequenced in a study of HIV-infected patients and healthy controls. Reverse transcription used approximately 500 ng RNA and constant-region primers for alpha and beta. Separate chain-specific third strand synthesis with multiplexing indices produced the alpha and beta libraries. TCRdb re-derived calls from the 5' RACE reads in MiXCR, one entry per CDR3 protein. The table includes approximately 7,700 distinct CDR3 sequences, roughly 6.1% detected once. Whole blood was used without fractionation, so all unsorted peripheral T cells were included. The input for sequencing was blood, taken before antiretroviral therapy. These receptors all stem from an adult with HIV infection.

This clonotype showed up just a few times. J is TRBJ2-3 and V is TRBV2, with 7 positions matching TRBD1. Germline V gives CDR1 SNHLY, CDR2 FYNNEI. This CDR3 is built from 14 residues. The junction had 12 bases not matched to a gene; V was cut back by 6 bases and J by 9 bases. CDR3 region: CASRTGTAQGTQYF. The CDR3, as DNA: TGTGCCAGCAGGACCGGGACAGCCCAGGGCACGCAGTATTTT. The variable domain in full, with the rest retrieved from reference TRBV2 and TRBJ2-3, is EPEVTQTPSHQVTQMGQEVILRCVPISNHLYFYWYRQILGQKVEFLVSFYNNEISEKSEIFDDQFSVERPDGSNFTLKIRSTKLEDSAMYFCASRTGTAQGTQYFGPGTRLTVL.

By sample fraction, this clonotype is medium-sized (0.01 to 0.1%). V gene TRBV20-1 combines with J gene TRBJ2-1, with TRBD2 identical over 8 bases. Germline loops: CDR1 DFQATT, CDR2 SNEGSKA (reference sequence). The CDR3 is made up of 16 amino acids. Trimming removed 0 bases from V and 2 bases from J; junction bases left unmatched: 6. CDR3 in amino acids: CSARDISGVAYNEQFF. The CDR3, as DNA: TGCAGTGCTAGAGATATTAGCGGGGTAGCCTACAATGAGCAGTTCTTC.

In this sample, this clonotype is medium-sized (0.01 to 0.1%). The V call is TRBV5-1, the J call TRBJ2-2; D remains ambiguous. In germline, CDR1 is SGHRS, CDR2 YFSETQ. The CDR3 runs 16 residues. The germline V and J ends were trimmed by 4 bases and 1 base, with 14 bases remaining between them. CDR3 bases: TGCGCCAGCAGCCCACAGCCTACAGAGAACACCGGGGAGCTGTTTTTT. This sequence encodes CASSPQPTENTGELFF.